The TCR beta chain described here comes from a study of regulatory T cells in long-lasting Graves disease. Many counts were recorded for this clonotype. Its matching antigen is unknown. Notes on the study in general: TRBV28 was favored in persistent disease, as were TRBJ1-2 and TRBJ2-5.

Described time point: newly diagnosed GD, antithyroid drugs for less than 3 months. Extracted PBMC RNA gave rise to the TCR library. The guidelines of the American Thyroid Association were the basis for diagnosing Graves' disease. HTBI primers from iRepertoire and Arm-PCR of CDR3 regions yielded the TCR beta libraries. TCRdb reprocessed the multiplex PCR reads via MiXCR and lists one record per CDR3 protein. This sample yields under 400,000 distinct CDR3 sequences, of which approximately 16% are seen a single time; just under 30% belongs to the top ten. Germline CDR1 reads DFQATT; CDR2 reads SNEGSKA (reference sequence). The ends were cut back, 1 base at V and 4 bases at J, with 16 bases in the middle. CDR3 size: 15 residues. These same data were also listed under a study on T cells in Graves' hyperthyroidism and ophthalmopathy. From that study: Carried out on the TCR CDR3, a first-round RT-PCR used the HTBI primer set.

The chain links TRBV20-1 to TRBJ1-1, with TRBD1 as a possible D gene (5 bases). The sample was peripheral blood mononuclear cells (PBMCs), taken at new diagnosis, from a patient treated with antithyroid drugs. This TCR came from a man in his forties or fifties with Graves disease. The CDR3 loop reads CSARAGGGEGTEAFF. The CDR3 nucleotides read TGCAGTGCTAGAGCGGGGGGAGGGGAGGGCACTGAAGCTTTCTTT.